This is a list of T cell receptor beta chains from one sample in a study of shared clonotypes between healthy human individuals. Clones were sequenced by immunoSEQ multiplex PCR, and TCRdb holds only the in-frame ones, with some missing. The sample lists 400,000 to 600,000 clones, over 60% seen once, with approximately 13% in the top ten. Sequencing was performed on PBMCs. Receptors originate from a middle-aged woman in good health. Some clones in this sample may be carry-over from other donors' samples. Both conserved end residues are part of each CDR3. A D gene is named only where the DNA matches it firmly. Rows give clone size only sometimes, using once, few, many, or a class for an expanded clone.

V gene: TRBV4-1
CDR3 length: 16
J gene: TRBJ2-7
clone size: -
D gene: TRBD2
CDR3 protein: CASSQGEWGGSNEQYF
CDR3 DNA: TGCGCCAGCAGCCAAGGGGAGTGGGGCGGGAGCAACGAGCAGTACTTC

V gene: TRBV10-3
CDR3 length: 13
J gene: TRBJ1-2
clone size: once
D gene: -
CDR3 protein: CAISGVREEGYTF
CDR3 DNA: TGTGCCATCAGTGGCGTCAGGGAGGAAGGCTACACCTTC

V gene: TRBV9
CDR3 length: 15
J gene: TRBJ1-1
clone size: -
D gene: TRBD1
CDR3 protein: CASSVWDRANTEAFF
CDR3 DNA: TGTGCCAGCAGCGTTTGGGACAGGGCGAACACTGAAGCTTTCTTT

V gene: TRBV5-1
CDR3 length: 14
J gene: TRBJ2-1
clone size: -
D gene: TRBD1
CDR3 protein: CASSPGTAYNEQFF
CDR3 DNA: TGCGCCAGCAGCCCCGGGACAGCTTACAATGAGCAGTTCTTC

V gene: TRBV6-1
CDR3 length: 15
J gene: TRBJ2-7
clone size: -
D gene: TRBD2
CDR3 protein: CASSTLAGASYEQYF
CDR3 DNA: TGTGCCAGCAGTACCTTGGCGGGAGCCAGCTACGAGCAGTACTTC

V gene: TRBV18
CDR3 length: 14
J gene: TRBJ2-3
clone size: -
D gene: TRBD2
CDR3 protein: CASSRGRASDTQYF
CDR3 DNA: TGTGCCAGCTCACGCGGGAGGGCCTCAGATACGCAGTATTTT

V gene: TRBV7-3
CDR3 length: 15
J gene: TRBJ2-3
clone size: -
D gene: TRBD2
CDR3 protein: CASSSGTSGLNTQYF
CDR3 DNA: TGTGCCAGCAGCTCAGGGACTAGCGGACTAAATACGCAGTATTTT

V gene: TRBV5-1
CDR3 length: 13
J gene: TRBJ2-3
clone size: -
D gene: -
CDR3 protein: CASSARGTDTQYF
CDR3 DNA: TGCGCCAGCAGCGCGCGGGGCACAGATACGCAGTATTTT

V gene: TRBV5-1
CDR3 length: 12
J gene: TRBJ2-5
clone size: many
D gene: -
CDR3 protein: CASSLAEETQYF
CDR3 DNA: TGCGCCAGCAGCTTGGCCGAGGAGACCCAGTACTTC

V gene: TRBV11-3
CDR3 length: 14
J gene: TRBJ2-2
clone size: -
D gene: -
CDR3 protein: CASSLRRDTGELFF
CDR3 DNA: TGTGCCAGCAGCTTGAGAAGAGACACCGGGGAGCTGTTTTTT

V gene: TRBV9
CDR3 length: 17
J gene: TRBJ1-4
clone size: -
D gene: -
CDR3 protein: CASSVGTAMGLGEKLFF
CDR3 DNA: TGTGCCAGCAGCGTAGGAACCGCGATGGGATTAGGTGAAAAACTGTTTTTT

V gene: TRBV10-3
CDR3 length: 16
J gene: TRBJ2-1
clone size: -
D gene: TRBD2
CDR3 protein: CAISGTLAGQYNEQFF
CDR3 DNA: TGTGCCATCAGTGGTACCCTAGCGGGGCAGTACAATGAGCAGTTCTTC

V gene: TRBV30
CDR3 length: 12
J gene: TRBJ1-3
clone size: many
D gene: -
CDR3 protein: CAWNRAGNTIYF
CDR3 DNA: TGTGCCTGGAACAGGGCTGGAAACACCATATATTTT

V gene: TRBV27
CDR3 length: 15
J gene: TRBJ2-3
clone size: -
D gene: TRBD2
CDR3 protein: CASRISGRGADTQYF
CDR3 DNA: TGTGCCAGCAGAATTAGCGGGAGAGGGGCAGATACGCAGTATTTT

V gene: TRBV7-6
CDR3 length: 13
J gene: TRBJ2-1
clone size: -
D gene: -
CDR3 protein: CASSHGRHNEQFF
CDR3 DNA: TGTGCCAGCAGCCACGGGAGACACAATGAGCAGTTCTTC

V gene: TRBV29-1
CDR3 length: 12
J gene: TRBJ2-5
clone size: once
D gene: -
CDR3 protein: CSVEAYQETQYF
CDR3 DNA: TGCAGCGTTGAAGCCTACCAAGAGACCCAGTACTTC

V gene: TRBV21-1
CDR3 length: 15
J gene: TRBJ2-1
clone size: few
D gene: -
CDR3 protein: CASSSKRCVCCEQFF
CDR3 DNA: TGTGCCAGCAGCAGTAAGCGCTGTGTTTGTTGTGAGCAGTTCTTC

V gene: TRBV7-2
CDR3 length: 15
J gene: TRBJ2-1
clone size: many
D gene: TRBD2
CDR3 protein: CASSLQAGGYNEQFF
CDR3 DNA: TGTGCCAGCAGCCTTCAGGCGGGAGGCTACAATGAGCAGTTCTTC

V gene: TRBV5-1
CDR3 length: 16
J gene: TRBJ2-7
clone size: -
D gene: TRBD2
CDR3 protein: CASSFGTSGTTYEQYF
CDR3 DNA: TGCGCCAGCAGCTTCGGGACTAGCGGGACCACCTACGAGCAGTACTTC

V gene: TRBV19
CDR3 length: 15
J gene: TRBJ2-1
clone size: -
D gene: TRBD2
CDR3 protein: CASTEPLAGVREQFF
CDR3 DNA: TGTGCCAGTACCGAACCACTAGCGGGAGTTCGAGAGCAGTTCTTC

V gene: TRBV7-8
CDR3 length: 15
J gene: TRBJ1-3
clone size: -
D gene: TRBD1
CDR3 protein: CASSSETGSGNTIYF
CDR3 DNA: TGTGCCAGCAGCTCCGAGACAGGGTCTGGAAACACCATATATTTT

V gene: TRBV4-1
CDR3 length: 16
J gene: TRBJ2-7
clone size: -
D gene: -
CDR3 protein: CASSQDQWGSTYEQYF
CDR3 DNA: TGCGCCAGCAGCCAAGATCAGTGGGGCAGTACCTACGAGCAGTACTTC

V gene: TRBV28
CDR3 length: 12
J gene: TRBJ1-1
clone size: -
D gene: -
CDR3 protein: CASSTVDTEAFF
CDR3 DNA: TGTGCCAGCAGTACAGTGGACACTGAAGCTTTCTTT

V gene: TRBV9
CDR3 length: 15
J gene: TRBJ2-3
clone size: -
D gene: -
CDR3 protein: CASSAGIIDTDTQYF
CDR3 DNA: TGTGCCAGCAGCGCCGGGATCATCGACACAGATACGCAGTATTTT

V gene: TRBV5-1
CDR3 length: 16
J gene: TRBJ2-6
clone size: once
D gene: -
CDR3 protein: CASSLTTGSGANVLTF
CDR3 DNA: TGCGCCAGCAGCTTAACCACAGGGTCTGGGGCCAACGTCCTGACTTTC

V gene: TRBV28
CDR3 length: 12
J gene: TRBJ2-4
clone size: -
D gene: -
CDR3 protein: CASSWAGNIQYF
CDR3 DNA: TGTGCCAGCAGTTGGGCGGGAAACATTCAGTACTTC

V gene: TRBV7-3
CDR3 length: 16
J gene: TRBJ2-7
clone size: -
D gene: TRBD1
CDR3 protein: CASSLDGGTGWSEQYF
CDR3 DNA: TGTGCCAGCAGCTTAGATGGCGGGACAGGGTGGAGCGAGCAGTACTTC

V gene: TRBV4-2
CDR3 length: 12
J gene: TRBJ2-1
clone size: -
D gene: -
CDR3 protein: CASSHPYNEQFF
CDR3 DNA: TGTGCCAGCAGCCACCCCTACAATGAGCAGTTCTTC

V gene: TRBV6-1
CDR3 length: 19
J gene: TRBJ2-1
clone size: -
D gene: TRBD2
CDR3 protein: CASSAPGLVRVSSYNEQFF
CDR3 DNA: TGTGCCAGCAGTGCCCCGGGACTAGTAAGAGTTAGCTCCTACAATGAGCAGTTCTTC

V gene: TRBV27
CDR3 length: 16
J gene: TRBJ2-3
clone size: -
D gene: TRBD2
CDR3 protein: CASSLNRGRARDTQYF
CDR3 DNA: TGTGCCAGCAGTTTAAATCGCGGGAGGGCCAGAGATACGCAGTATTTT

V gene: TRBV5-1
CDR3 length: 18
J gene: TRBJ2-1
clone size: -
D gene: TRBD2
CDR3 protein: CASSQSPGTSGSGDEQFF
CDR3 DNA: TGCGCCAGCAGCCAGAGTCCCGGGACTAGCGGGAGTGGGGATGAGCAGTTCTTC

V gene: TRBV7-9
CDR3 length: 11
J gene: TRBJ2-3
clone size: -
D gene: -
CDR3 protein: CASSHADTQYF
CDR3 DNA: TGTGCCAGCAGCCACGCAGATACGCAGTATTTT

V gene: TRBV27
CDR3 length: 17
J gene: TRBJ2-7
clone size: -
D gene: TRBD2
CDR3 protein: CASSPGTSGSLGYEQYF
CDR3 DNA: TGTGCCAGCAGCCCCGGGACTAGCGGGAGTTTAGGCTACGAGCAGTACTTC

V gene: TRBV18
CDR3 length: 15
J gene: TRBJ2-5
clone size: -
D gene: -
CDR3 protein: CASSLIGADQETQYF
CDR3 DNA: TGTGCCAGCTCACTTATAGGGGCAGACCAAGAGACCCAGTACTTC

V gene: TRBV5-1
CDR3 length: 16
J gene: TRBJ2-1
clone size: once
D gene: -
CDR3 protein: CASSPRPRGGLNEQFF
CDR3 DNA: TGCGCCAGCAGCCCACGTCCGAGGGGGGGTCTGAATGAGCAGTTCTTC

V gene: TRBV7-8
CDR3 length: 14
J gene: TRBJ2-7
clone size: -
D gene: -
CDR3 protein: CASSYNGPGYEQYF
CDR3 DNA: TGTGCCAGCAGCTATAATGGCCCGGGCTACGAGCAGTACTTC

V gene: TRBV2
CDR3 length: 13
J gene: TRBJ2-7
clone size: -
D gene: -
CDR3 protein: CASTERISYEQYF
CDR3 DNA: TGTGCCAGCACCGAGCGGATCTCCTACGAGCAGTACTTC

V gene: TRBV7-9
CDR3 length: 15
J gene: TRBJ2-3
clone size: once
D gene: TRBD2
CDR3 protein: CASLRLAGGPDTQYF
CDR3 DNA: TGTGCCAGCCTAAGACTAGCGGGAGGGCCAGATACGCAGTATTTT

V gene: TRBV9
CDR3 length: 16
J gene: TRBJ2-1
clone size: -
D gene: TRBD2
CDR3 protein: CASSLTGLAGADEQFF
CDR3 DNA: TGTGCCAGCAGCCTAACGGGACTAGCGGGAGCCGATGAGCAGTTCTTC

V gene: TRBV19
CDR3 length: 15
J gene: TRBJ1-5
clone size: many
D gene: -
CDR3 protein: CASSISGGGNQPQHF
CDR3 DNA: TGTGCCAGTAGTATCTCGGGAGGTGGCAATCAGCCCCAGCATTTT

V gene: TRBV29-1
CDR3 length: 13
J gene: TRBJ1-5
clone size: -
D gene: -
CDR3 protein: CSVAGGVGQPQHF
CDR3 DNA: TGCAGCGTTGCGGGGGGGGTCGGGCAGCCCCAGCATTTT

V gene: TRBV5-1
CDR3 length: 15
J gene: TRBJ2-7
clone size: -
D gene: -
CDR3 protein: CASSLAGRVPYEQYF
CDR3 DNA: TGCGCCAGCAGCTTGGCTGGCAGGGTCCCCTACGAGCAGTACTTC

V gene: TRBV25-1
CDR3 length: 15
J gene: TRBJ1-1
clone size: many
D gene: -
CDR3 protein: CASSVHGGQNTEAFF
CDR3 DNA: TGTGCCAGCAGTGTACACGGTGGACAGAACACTGAAGCTTTCTTT

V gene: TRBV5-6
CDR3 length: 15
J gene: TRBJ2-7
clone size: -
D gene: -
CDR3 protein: CASSWTRGNSYEQYF
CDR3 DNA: TGTGCCAGCAGCTGGACCCGGGGAAACTCCTACGAGCAGTACTTC

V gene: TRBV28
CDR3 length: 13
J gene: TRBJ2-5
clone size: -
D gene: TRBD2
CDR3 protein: CASLAGGGETQYF
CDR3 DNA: TGTGCCAGCTTAGCGGGAGGGGGGGAGACCCAGTACTTC

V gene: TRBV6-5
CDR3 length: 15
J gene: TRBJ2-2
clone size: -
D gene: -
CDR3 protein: CASSYAGGDAGELFF
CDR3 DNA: TGTGCCAGCAGTTACGCAGGGGGGGACGCCGGGGAGCTGTTTTTT